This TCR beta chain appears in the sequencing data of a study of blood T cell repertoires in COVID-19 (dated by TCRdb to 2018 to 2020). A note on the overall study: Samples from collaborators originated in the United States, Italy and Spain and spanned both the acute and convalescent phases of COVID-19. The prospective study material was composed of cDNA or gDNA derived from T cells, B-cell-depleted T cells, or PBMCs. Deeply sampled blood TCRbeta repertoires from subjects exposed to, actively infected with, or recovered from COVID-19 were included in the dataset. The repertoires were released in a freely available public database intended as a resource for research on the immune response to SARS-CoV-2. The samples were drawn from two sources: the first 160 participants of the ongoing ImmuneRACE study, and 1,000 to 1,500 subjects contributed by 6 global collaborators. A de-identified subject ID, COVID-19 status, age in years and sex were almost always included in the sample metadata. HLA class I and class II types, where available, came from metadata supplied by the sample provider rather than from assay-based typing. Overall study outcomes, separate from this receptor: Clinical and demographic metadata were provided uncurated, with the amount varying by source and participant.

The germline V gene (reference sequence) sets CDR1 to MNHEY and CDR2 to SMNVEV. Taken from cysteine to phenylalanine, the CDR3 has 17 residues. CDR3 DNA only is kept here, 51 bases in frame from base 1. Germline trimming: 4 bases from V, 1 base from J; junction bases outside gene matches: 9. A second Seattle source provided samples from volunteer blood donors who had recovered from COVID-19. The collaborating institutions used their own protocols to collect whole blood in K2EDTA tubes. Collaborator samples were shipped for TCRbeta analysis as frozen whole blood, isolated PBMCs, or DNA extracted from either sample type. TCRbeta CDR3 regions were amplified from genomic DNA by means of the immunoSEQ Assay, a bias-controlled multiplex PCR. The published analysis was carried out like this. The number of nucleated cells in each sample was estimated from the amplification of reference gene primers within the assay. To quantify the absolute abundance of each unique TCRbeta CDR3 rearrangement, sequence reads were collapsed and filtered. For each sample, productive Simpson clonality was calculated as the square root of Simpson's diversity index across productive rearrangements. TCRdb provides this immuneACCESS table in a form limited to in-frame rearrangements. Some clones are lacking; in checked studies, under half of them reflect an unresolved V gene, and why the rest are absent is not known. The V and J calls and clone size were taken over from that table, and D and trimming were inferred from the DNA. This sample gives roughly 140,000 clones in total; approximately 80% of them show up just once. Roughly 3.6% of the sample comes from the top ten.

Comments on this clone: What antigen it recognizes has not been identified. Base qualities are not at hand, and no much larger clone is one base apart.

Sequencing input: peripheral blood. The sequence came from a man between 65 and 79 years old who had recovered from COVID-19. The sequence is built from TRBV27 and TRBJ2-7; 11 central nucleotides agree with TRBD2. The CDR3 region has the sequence CASSSTSGRGGSYEQYF. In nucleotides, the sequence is TGTGCCAGCAGTTCTACTAGCGGGAGAGGGGGTTCCTACGAGCAGTACTTC.